This T cell receptor (beta chain) appears in the sequencing data of a study of T cells in Graves' hyperthyroidism and ophthalmopathy. These patients, aged 18 to 65, had recently diagnosed hyperthyroidism lasting under 2 months. This clonotype has a handful of counts. Amplified TCR beta CDR3 regions derived from RNA transcripts. RT-PCR in the first round (using the HTBI primer set) targeted the TCR CDR3. TCRdb ran MiXCR on the multiplex PCR reads and lists one entry per CDR3 protein. The sample has a few hundred thousand distinct CDR3 sequences; less than 20% are singletons. The length of the CDR3 is 17 residues. The ends were cut back, 0 bases at V and 6 bases at J, with 20 bases in the middle. The V gene's germline CDR1 is SGHNT and CDR2 YYREEE (reference sequence).

The V gene is TRBV5-4, the J gene TRBJ2-3; perhaps TRBD2 as D (7 bases). This sequence originates from a woman aged 25 to 45 with Graves' hyperthyroidism. Sequenced: blood. CDR3 protein: CASSLDRGALLGDTQYF. The CDR3 coding sequence is TGTGCCAGCAGCTTGGATCGGGGGGCTCTTCTTGGCGATACGCAGTATTTT. The variable domain in full, with the rest retrieved from reference TRBV5-4 and TRBJ2-3, is ETGVTQSPTHLIKTRGQQVTLRCSSQSGHNTVSWYQQALGQGPQFIFQYYREEENGRGNFPPRFSGLQFPNYSSELNVNALELDDSALYLCASSLDRGALLGDTQYFGPGTRLTVL.